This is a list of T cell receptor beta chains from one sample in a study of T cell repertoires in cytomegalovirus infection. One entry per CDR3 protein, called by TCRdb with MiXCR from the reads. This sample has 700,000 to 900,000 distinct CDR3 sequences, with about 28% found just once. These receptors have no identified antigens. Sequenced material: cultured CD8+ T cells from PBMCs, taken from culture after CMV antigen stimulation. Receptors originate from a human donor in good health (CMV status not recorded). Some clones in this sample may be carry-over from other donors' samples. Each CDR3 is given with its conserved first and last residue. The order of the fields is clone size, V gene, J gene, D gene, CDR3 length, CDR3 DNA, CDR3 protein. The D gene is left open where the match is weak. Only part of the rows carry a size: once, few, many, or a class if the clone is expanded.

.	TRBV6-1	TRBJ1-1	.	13	TGTGCCAGTCGTTTGGGGGCGAACACTGAAGCTTTCTTT	CASRLGANTEAFF
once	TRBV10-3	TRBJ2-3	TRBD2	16	TGTGCCATCAGTGATTCCGGGGGGGCCGGCACAGATACGCAGTATTTT	CAISDSGGAGTDTQYF
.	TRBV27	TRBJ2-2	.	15	TGTGCCAGCAGTTTATCGATGACTGGAACCGGGGAGCTGTTTTTT	CASSLSMTGTGELFF
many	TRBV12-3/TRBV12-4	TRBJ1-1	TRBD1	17	TGTGCCAGCAGTTCCGACGGACAGGGTCTTGGTTCGAGTGAAGCTTTCTTT	CASSSDGQGLGSSEAFF
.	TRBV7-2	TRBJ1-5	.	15	TGTGCCAGCAAATCGCATACCGGTCTCGGTCAGCCCCAGCATTTT	CASKSHTGLGQPQHF
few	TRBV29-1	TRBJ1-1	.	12	TGCAGCGTTGGACGGTTGAACACTGAAGCTTTCTTT	CSVGRLNTEAFF
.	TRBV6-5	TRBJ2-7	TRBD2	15	TGTGCCAGCGGACTCGGACTAGCAGGATCTTACGAGCAGTACTTC	CASGLGLAGSYEQYF
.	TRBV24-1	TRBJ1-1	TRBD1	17	TGTGCCACCAGTGATTCGGACAGGGGGACCATGAACACTGAAGCTTTCTTT	CATSDSDRGTMNTEAFF
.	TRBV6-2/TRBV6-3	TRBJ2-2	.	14	TGTGCCAGCAGTTACCCGACAAGTACCGGGGAGCTGTTTTTT	CASSYPTSTGELFF
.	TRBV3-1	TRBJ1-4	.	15	TGTGCCAGCAGCCAAGACACGGGGATTAATGAAAAACTGTTTTTT	CASSQDTGINEKLFF
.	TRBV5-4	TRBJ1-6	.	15	TGTGCCAGCAGTCACCTTGGACAGACCAATTCACCCCTCCACTTT	CASSHLGQTNSPLHF
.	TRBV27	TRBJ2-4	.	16	TGTGCCAGCGGCCACTTCAGCGGCCTAGCCAAAAACATTCAGTACTTC	CASGHFSGLAKNIQYF
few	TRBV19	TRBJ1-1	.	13	TGTGCCAGTAGAGCTACAGGGAACACTGAAGCTTTCTTT	CASRATGNTEAFF